The sequence of this T cell receptor (beta chain) was determined in a study of early T cells in non-severe SARS-CoV-2 infection. The study, taken as a whole, reports: Matching results from VDJdb favored anti-spike CD8 responses, leaving private and CD4 specificities undetected.

This clonotype has ten or more counts. Its antigen remains unknown. TCRdb reprocessed the 5' RACE reads via MiXCR and lists one record per CDR3 protein. The profile shows 35,000 to 45,000 distinct CDR3 sequences, nearly 10% of them singletons. This clonotype was sampled from an adult who was a healthcare worker with PCR-confirmed SARS-CoV-2 infection or an uninfected control (not recorded which). The source material was whole blood.

The CDR3 nucleotides are TGTGCCAGCAGTTCCGCCGAATACGCTGGGGCCAACGTCCTGACTTTC. Its translation: CASSSAEYAGANVLTF. The chain joins TRBV6-2 or TRBV6-3 to TRBJ2-6; D is uncertain. The CDR3 has 16 residues. V dropped 4 bases and J dropped 2 bases, with 12 bases sitting between them. The germline gives CDR1 MNHEY, CDR2 SVGEGT.